These 8 T cell receptor beta chains were sequenced from one sample in a study of CXCR3-negative and CXCR3-positive naive CD8 T cells (dated by TCRdb to between 2018 and 2021). Sequencing relied on a NextSeq 550. The Human TCR Profiling Kit (MiLaboratory) was used to prepare UMI-labeled 5' RACE TRB cDNA libraries. The reads were reprocessed in TCRdb, with one entry per CDR3 protein sequence and no accompanying DNA. This sample's table carries fewer than 90,000 distinct CDR3 sequences. The ten most abundant clones make up 0.6% to 0.7% of the sample. No cognate antigen is known for these TCRs. Broader findings and caveats from the paper: TRB CDR3s from CXCR3-positive naive cells showed higher hydrophobicity (lower Kidera factor 4), lower energy, and higher strength and volume indices than CXCR3-negative naive cells.

The sequencing input was naive CXCR3+ CD8+ T cells from blood. Read against the paper, the sample's cell subset or site label means: CD45RO-CCR7+CD27+CD95- naive CD8+ T cells expressing CXCR3 (TNR3+). These receptors were obtained from a human donor in good health. Some clones in this sample may be carry-over from other donors' samples.

The V gene is TRBV28, the J gene TRBJ2-3. Germline V gene lookup returns CDR1 MDHEN and CDR2 SYDVKM. This CDR3 has 11 amino acids. The CDR3 loop reads CASSLGGTQYF.

This chain connects TRBV7-2 to TRBJ2-1; lacking DNA, the TRBD2 call made by TCRdb goes unchecked. The CDR3 is 16 amino acids. Germline lookup yields CDR1 SGHTA and CDR2 FQGNSA. The CDR3 region is CASSGWTSGNHNEQFF.

The V and J genes are TRBV28 and TRBJ2-2. This CDR3 region has 15 residues. In germline, CDR1 is MDHEN, CDR2 SYDVKM. CDR3 amino acids: CASTWQPKNTGELFF.

The chain uses TRBV27 and TRBJ2-3; TCRdb selects TRBD1, and the lack of DNA leaves this call unchecked. Germline V lookup: CDR1 MNHEY, CDR2 SMNVEV (reference sequence). The CDR3 is 16 residues long. CDR3 residues: CASSPTTGGLTDTQYF.

The rearrangement links TRBV5-1 to TRBJ1-6; without DNA, the TCRdb call of TRBD1 cannot be checked. This CDR3 region has 16 residues. Germline lookup yields CDR1 SGHRS and CDR2 YFSETQ. CDR3 in amino acids: CASSLEWAGAGSPLHF.

The chain joins TRBV6-5 to TRBJ1-5; there is no DNA to check the TCRdb D call of TRBD1. Germline-derived CDR1 and CDR2 are MNHEY and SVGAGI. There are 13 residues in the CDR3. The CDR3 reads CASSPGGVQPQHF.

V is TRBV7-8 and J is TRBJ2-5; TCRdb's D call, TRBD2, is unchecked because there is no DNA. This CDR3 is 16 amino acids long. Germline V gene lookup returns CDR1 SGHVS and CDR2 FQNEAQ. The chain's CDR3 is CASSLLGALSPETQYF.

The V gene is TRBV27, the J gene TRBJ1-2. Germline CDR1 and CDR2: MNHEY and SMNVEV (reference sequence). The CDR3 spans 16 residues. The CDR3 sequence is CASSLTGEGPNYGYTF.